This is a list of T cell receptor beta chains from one sample in a study of control samples from healthy donors and cancer patients. TCRdb keeps only in-frame clones here, not all; method: immunoSEQ multiplex PCR. Among approximately 150,000 clones, more than 85% were seen once, and the ten largest hold approximately 3.2%. Sequencing input: blood. The receptor source for this set is a man aged 30 to 39 in good health. The CDR3 runs from the conserved cysteine through the conserved F or W. Fields, in order: J gene, clone size, D gene, V gene, CDR3 DNA, CDR3 protein. A D gene is named only where the DNA matches it firmly. Only part of the rows carry a size: once, few, many, or a class if the clone is expanded.

TRBJ1-6	-	-	TRBV18	TGTGCCAGCACCAAGGGTCCAGGGAGCTCCTATAATTCACCCCTCCACTTT	CASTKGPGSSYNSPLHF
TRBJ1-4	-	TRBD1	TRBV4-2	TGTGCCAGCAGCCAAACAACGACAGGGTCTAATGAAAAACTGTTTTTT	CASSQTTTGSNEKLFF
TRBJ1-6	-	-	TRBV5-1	TGCGCCAGCAGCCAAACAGGGAGCTCCTATAATTCACCCCTCCACTTT	CASSQTGSSYNSPLHF
TRBJ1-1	-	TRBD1	TRBV6-6	TGTGCCAGCAACCGACAGGGGCCGGACACTGAAGCTTTCTTT	CASNRQGPDTEAFF
TRBJ1-1	-	TRBD1	TRBV7-6	TGTGCCAGCAGCTTCCGACAGGGTTTGAACACTGAAGCTTTCTTT	CASSFRQGLNTEAFF
TRBJ1-5	-	-	TRBV6-5	TGTGCCAGCACCGAACCTGGTCAGCCCCAGCATTTT	CASTEPGQPQHF
TRBJ1-2	-	-	TRBV14	TGTGCCAGCAGCCAAGATCCCAGGGGTAACTATGGCTACACCTTC	CASSQDPRGNYGYTF
TRBJ1-1	-	-	TRBV5-1	TGCGCCAGCAGCTTGGAGGGGCGGCCGAACACTGAAGCTTTCTTT	CASSLEGRPNTEAFF
TRBJ2-3	-	-	TRBV9	TGTGCCAGCAGCGTAGGTCGACTGAGAGGCGATACGCAGTATTTT	CASSVGRLRGDTQYF
TRBJ1-1	-	-	TRBV7-9	TGTGCCAGCAGCTTAGGTAAGGGGACTGAAGCTTTCTTT	CASSLGKGTEAFF
TRBJ2-5	-	-	TRBV7-6	TGTGCCAGCAGCTCCTGGACACGGGAAGAGACCCAGTACTTC	CASSSWTREETQYF
TRBJ1-1	once	-	TRBV5-1	TGCGCCAGCAGCTTGGCCATGGGAGACACTGAAGCTTTCTTT	CASSLAMGDTEAFF
TRBJ1-6	-	-	TRBV6-5	TGTGCCAGCAGTTACTCGACAGTCTTCAATTCACCCCTCCACTTT	CASSYSTVFNSPLHF
TRBJ1-1	-	-	TRBV19	TGTGCCAGTAGCCCGGAGGGGCATACTGAAGCTTTCTTT	CASSPEGHTEAFF
TRBJ1-1	-	-	TRBV14	TGTGCCAGCAGCCAAACAGGTCTCACGGGCACTGAAGCTTTCTTT	CASSQTGLTGTEAFF
TRBJ2-1	once	-	TRBV19	TGTGCCAGTAGTAGGGTAAGGGGAAAATACAATGAGCAGTTCTTC	CASSRVRGKYNEQFF
TRBJ2-7	-	-	TRBV3-1/TRBV3-2	TGTGCCAGCGGCCCAGGCTACGAGCAGTACTTC	CASGPGYEQYF
TRBJ1-1	-	TRBD1	TRBV6-6	TGTGCCACACAAACAGGGGACACTGAAGCTTTCTTT	CATQTGDTEAFF
TRBJ2-3	once	-	TRBV7-6	TGTGCCAGCAGCTTAGACTTCTCAGCAGATACGCAGTATTTT	CASSLDFSADTQYF
TRBJ1-2	-	-	TRBV21-1	TGTGCCAGCAGCATCTTCCCACGCTATGGCTACACCTTC	CASSIFPRYGYTF
TRBJ2-2	-	TRBD2	TRBV6-5	TGTGCCAGCAGGAGGACTAGCGGGGGGGCCGGGGAGCTGTTTTTT	CASRRTSGGAGELFF
TRBJ2-7	-	TRBD2	TRBV4-1	TGCGCCAGCAGAACTAGCGTCGGGCCCTACGAGCAGTACTTC	CASRTSVGPYEQYF
TRBJ2-1	-	-	TRBV4-1	TGCGCCAGCAGCCGTCTATCTGACAGCTACAATGAGCAGTTCTTC	CASSRLSDSYNEQFF
TRBJ2-7	-	TRBD2	TRBV7-8	TGTGCCAGCAGCTTAGCCTTGGGACTAGTTTATGTATCCGAGCAGTACTTC	CASSLALGLVYVSEQYF
TRBJ2-4	-	-	TRBV2	TGTGCCAGCAGTGAAAATCAAGAGTTCATTCAGTACTTC	CASSENQEFIQYF
TRBJ2-3	-	TRBD2	TRBV7-8	TGTGCCAGCAGCGGTACTAGCGGGAGCACAGATACGCAGTATTTT	CASSGTSGSTDTQYF
TRBJ1-1	-	-	TRBV18	TGTGCCAGCTCACCACTTGTGAACACTGAAGCTTTCTTT	CASSPLVNTEAFF
TRBJ1-2	-	-	TRBV10-3	TGTGCCATCAGTGTACAGGTTGCGGGCGGCTACACCTTC	CAISVQVAGGYTF
TRBJ2-7	-	-	TRBV27	TGTGCCAGCAGTTTATCTGGATGGGCAGGGGGGTCCTACGAGCAGTACTTC	CASSLSGWAGGSYEQYF
TRBJ1-1	-	-	TRBV6-5	TGTGCCAGCAGTTACGGGGGATCGACTGAAGCTTTCTTT	CASSYGGSTEAFF
TRBJ1-1	-	-	TRBV6-5	TGTGCCAGCAGCTCCCACAGTTCCACTGAAGCTTTCTTT	CASSSHSSTEAFF